Presented here are 8 T cell receptor beta chains from one specimen sequenced in a study of blood T cell repertoires in COVID-19. Assay: immunoSEQ multiplex PCR; the TCRdb copy retains only in-frame clones and omits some. Seen here are under 250,000 clones, under 90% observed once, and the top ten hold less than 7.5%. The source material was peripheral blood. The receptor set was obtained from a man in his sixties who had recovered from COVID-19.

The rearrangement joins TRBV28 to TRBJ1-2; 9 nucleotides match TRBD1. The junction had 9 bases not matched to a gene; V was cut back by 6 bases and J by 7 bases. Germline values: CDR1 MDHEN, CDR2 SYDVKM. The CDR3 has 14 residues. In nucleotides, the CDR3 is TGTGCCAGCAGGGGGGACAGGGAAACTGTTGGCTACACCTTC. This translates into CASRGDRETVGYTF.

The chain combines TRBV7-3 with TRBJ1-1; no definite D call. Germline CDR1 reads SGHTA; CDR2 reads FQGTGA. Trimming pared 1 base from V and 1 base from J, leaving 4 bases between. CDR3 length: 13 residues. The CDR3 loop is CASSLIQNTEAFF. The CDR3, as DNA: TGTGCCAGCAGCTTAATTCAGAACACTGAAGCTTTCTTT.

The V call is TRBV3-1 (or the pseudogene TRBV3-2), the J call TRBJ2-7; the match to TRBD1 covers 9 bases. V lost 0 bases and J lost 9; bases outside the gene matches: 9. Germline values: CDR1 LGHDT, CDR2 YNNKEL (reference sequence). CDR3 length: 15 amino acids. The CDR3 sequence: CASSQDLSQGAVQYF. CDR3 bases: TGTGCCAGCAGCCAAGATCTTTCACAGGGGGCTGTGCAGTACTTC.

This chain uses TRBV6-5 with TRBJ2-4; 9 nucleotides align to TRBD1. CDR1 MNHEY and CDR2 SVGAGI come from the germline V gene. The CDR3 has 14 amino acids. With V trimmed by 6 bases and J by 7 bases, 7 bases remained unmatched. CDR3 loop: CASSPQGARNIQYF. The CDR3 DNA reads TGTGCCAGCAGCCCACAGGGGGCTCGGAACATTCAGTACTTC.

The chain carries TRBV29-1 and TRBJ1-1; unclear D gene. The CDR3 is made up of 14 amino acids. V gave up 7 bases and J gave up 0 bases, with 15 bases separating them. Per the germline V gene, CDR1 is SQVTM and CDR2 is ANQGSEA. The CDR3 region has the DNA TGCAGCGGGCGGGAACTATCCATGAACACTGAAGCTTTCTTT. It specifies CSGRELSMNTEAFF.

The chain employs TRBV28 and TRBJ2-5; D may be TRBD2 (7 bases). The CDR3 length is 14 residues. The V end was cut by 6 bases, the J end by 2 bases, with 13 bases between. Germline CDR1 and CDR2: MDHEN and SYDVKM. CDR3 DNA: TGTGCCAGCAGAGTCGGGGGGCGGCAAGAGACCCAGTACTTC. It codes for CASRVGGRQETQYF.

This clone was picked up one time. The chain is built from TRBV4-1 and TRBJ2-3, with D possibly TRBD1 on 5 matching bases. Germline V CDR1 and CDR2: MGHRA, YSYEKL. Trimming stripped 4 bases from V and 0 bases from J, with 11 bases between. This CDR3 is built from 15 residues. CDR3 in amino acids: CASSLPGHSTDTQYF. The CDR3 bases are TGCGCCAGCAGCCTGCCAGGGCATAGCACAGATACGCAGTATTTT.

The rearrangement links TRBV2 to TRBJ1-2; tentative D call: TRBD1 (5 bases). This CDR3 contains 14 residues. The V end was cut by 3 bases, the J end by 8 bases, with 16 bases between. CDR1 is SNHLY, CDR2 FYNNEI, per germline. The CDR3: CASSEGQTPLGYTF. The CDR3 bases are TGTGCCAGCAGTGAGGGGCAGACCCCCTTGGGCTACACCTTC. The full variable domain, its missing parts supplied by reference TRBV2 and TRBJ1-2, is EPEVTQTPSHQVTQMGQEVILRCVPISNHLYFYWYRQILGQKVEFLVSFYNNEISEKSEIFDDQFSVERPDGSNFTLKIRSTKLEDSAMYFCASSEGQTPLGYTFGSGTRLTVV.